This T cell receptor beta chain was recovered during a study of blood T cell repertoires in COVID-19. Study summary: COVID-19 samples from acute and convalescent phases originated in the United States, Italy and Spain.

The V gene's germline CDR1 is SEHNR and CDR2 FQNEAQ (reference sequence). A total of 12 residues make up the CDR3, ends included. The age range of participants was about 18 to 100 years, with residence in fewer than 25 US areas. Membership in each cohort depended on participant-reported clinical history. Remarks on this clone: Because the CDR3's place on the DNA is in doubt, the DNA is left out and the CDR3 is given as listed by TCRdb.

Authors' data handling: Amplification of reference gene primers was used by the study to estimate nucleated cell counts. TCRdb's table, derived via immunoSEQ multiplex PCR, lists solely in-frame clones and lacks some. V, J and clone size are taken as reported in that table, and D and trimming were inferred from the DNA itself. The table includes 250,000 or so clones, 83% detected once. This receptor was taken from a woman between 40 and 55 years old who had been exposed to COVID-19. The sample consisted of PBMCs or T cells enriched from blood (not recorded which). The V gene is TRBV7-9, the J gene TRBJ1-2; the tabulated D call, TRBD1, remains unverified against the DNA. The CDR3 region is CASSFGQGTDTF.